This T cell receptor (beta chain) appears in the sequencing data of a study of blood T cell repertoires in COVID-19. Source study methods: Reference gene primers were amplified, and this amplification served to estimate nucleated cell counts. The data were produced by immunoSEQ multiplex PCR, yet TCRdb's version contains in-frame clones alone and is incomplete. That table gives V, J and clone size, and the DNA gave D and trimming. The table has under 300,000 clones, 90% to 95% seen once. Germline V gene sequence: CDR1 SGHRS, CDR2 YFSETQ. V was cut by 7 bases and J by 10 bases, with 18 bases left in between. CDR3 size: 13 residues.

This TCR was recovered from a woman aged 18-29 years who had recovered from COVID-19. The source material was PBMCs or T cells enriched from blood (not recorded which). V usage is TRBV5-1 and J usage is TRBJ2-1; D gene uncertain. For the CDR3, the DNA is TGCGCCAGCTCTACCCCCCCGATTTTCGAGCAGTTCTTC. It is translated as CASSTPPIFEQFF.